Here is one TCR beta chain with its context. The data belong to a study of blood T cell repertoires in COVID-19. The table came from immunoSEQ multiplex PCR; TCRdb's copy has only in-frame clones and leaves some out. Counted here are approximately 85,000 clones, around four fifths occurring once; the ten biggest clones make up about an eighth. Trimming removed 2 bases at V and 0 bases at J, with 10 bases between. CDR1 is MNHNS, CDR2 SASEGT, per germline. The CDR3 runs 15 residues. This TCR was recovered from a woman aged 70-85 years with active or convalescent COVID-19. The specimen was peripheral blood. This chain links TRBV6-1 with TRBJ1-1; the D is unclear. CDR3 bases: TGTGCCAGCAGTGAATACGGGGTGGTGAACACTGAAGCTTTCTTT. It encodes CASSEYGVVNTEAFF.